This T cell receptor beta chain was observed in a study of cytomegalovirus exposure and HLA in healthy donors (dated by TCRdb to between 2016 and 2019). Looking at the study overall: An earlier analysis of around 600 of the donors reported approximately 290 Gb of sequence data and 117 million unique TCR beta sequences from about 200 million T cells. The aim of the study was to test whether cataloging public T cell receptors could identify signatures of past pathogen exposure. Class I and class II HLA loci were covered by the typing at four-digit resolution. To predict cytomegalovirus infection status, the study brought together high-throughput TCR immunosequencing, statistical association of individual TCRs with disease status, and machine learning. Every repertoire in the discovery cohort had been generated on one and the same sequencing platform. Typing coverage differed by locus: A, B, C, DRB1 and DQB1 were typed in roughly 620-640 donors, DQA1 in 522, DPA1 in 600 to 610, and DPB1 in approximately 450. The genetic ancestry cluster associated with self-reported Caucasian donors included 81% of the 350 to 500 genotyped donors. To study patterns of TCR occurrence, a later analysis re-analyzed previously published TCR beta repertoires from hundreds of donors and added high-resolution HLA genotyping. Across about 380 genotyped donors of the cohort, an average of about 250,000 unique TCR beta nucleotide sequences per donor were sequenced, and roughly a sixth of those sequences were non-productive. The later analysis used no new phenotypic data to find candidate immune exposures, relying instead on TCR beta sequences and their occurrence across donors. Using immunosequencing, the study profiled T cell repertoires from 500 to 800 subjects and related those repertoires to cytomegalovirus serostatus. Roughly 290 gigabases of sequencing data and 70 million to 100 million unique TCR sequences made up an early release that covered 500 to 700 HLA-typed donors. A separate validation cohort of roughly 130 different subjects was used in addition to the approximately 670-subject first cohort. Four or five DR-DQ haplotypes were handled as single units for association and clustering because linkage in the cohort was strong. To decide whether each TCR beta V gene segment behaved as functional or pseudogenic, an earlier analysis of some 600 of the donors relied on high-throughput TCR beta sequencing. Donor age, sex, ethnicity and CMV serostatus were compiled together with the repertoire data. In a later genetic analysis, genome-wide SNP genotypes for about three fifths of the roughly 670 donors were used, and that subset was treated as a discovery cohort. Results the study describes overall, beyond this receptor: HLA typing was unavailable for some donors at each locus, so association tests used only the typed subset. Immune exposure information for the cohort was limited to CMV serostatus. The authors suggested that the approach could potentially be extended to other disease states and immunological phenotypes. Broadly in line with IMGT annotations, most TCR beta V segments showed up in productive rearrangements about 90% or about 30% of the time in an earlier analysis of 450 to 750 of the donors. The sequencing pipeline was judged likely to have produced a cluster of highly shared sequence variants as a technical artifact. Correlated functional status among segregating V segments might reflect linkage disequilibrium, but an unknown experimental factor could not be ruled out. Strong co-occurrence of HLA alleles, especially DR and DQ, made assigning TCR associations to individual alleles difficult. According to a later analysis, TCR association rates differed among HLA loci, with DRB1 alleles showing the most associated TCRs and HLA-C alleles showing the fewest. This cohort had only TCR beta chains sequenced, and the lack of alpha or paired-chain data limited which features could be detected. Roughly 17 rarely observed V segments, including chromosome 9 orphons, were excluded from the earlier analysis of about 610 of the donors because counts were too low. According to a later analysis, parvovirus B19, influenza, CMV and Epstein-Barr virus appeared linked to several top co-occurrence clusters. The classifier was reported to diagnose cytomegalovirus status with high specificity and sensitivity in both the original cohort and the validation cohort. A further reported finding was that TCR beta sequences accurately predicted the HLA-A and HLA-B alleles for most subjects in the first cohort. Because the 87-base-pair reads could not distinguish some IMGT-functional V segments, including TRBV6-2 and TRBV6-3, those segments were excluded. V-gene and J-gene trimming of TCR beta chains was associated with a missense DCLRE1C variant in a later genetic analysis, and the association was replicated in an independent cohort. According to a later analysis, most CMV-associated TCR beta chains appeared to be HLA-restricted, and the HLA associations seemed to be driven largely by CMV exposure. A later analysis associated about 17,000 TCR beta sequences with specific HLA alleles at a false discovery rate of 0.05. In vitro tests confirmed that a few of the cytomegalovirus-associated TCR beta chains recognize cytomegalovirus antigens. In a later analysis, HLA-associated TCR beta chains were found to be more clonally expanded and to have lower generation probabilities than equally common non-associated chains. In a later genetic analysis, fewer N-insertions in productive TCRs were reported among donors in an Asian-associated ancestry cluster than the roughly 670-donor mean. The study listed 150 to 200 TCR beta chains as associated with cytomegalovirus. Most TCR sequences were observed very rarely across donors, whereas some public TCRs were present in many individuals. Sequencing depth was assumed to be roughly uniform across donors in the presence/absence analyses, though that assumption may not hold.

Regarding this clone: Its binding antigen is unknown.

The cohort consisted of 670 or so healthy bone marrow donors. At the time of sampling, every cohort member was nominally healthy, though immune exposures that went unrecorded were likely present. The donor tested CMV seronegative, placing the donor among the 352 seronegative members of the cohort. Each donor provided a peripheral blood sample, and peripheral blood mononuclear cells were used for TCR beta sequencing. The Qiagen DNeasy Blood Extraction Kit was used to extract genomic DNA from the blood cell samples. The CDR3 goes from the cysteine to the phenylalanine over 15 residues. The read is trimmed to its CDR3 DNA, 45 bases read in frame from base 1. The germline V gene specifies SGDLS as CDR1 and YYNGEE as CDR2. Trimming removed 4 bases from V and 12 bases from J; the gene matches leave 12 bases unexplained. The library was prepared using the immunoSEQ multiplex PCR assay. For the multiplex PCR, a mixture combining 60 forward primers for TCR Vbeta segments and 13 reverse primers for TCR Jbeta segments was used. Amplification of the CDR3 region of rearranged TCR beta genes was performed with a multiplex PCR assay on genomic DNA. The Illumina HiSeq System was used to sequence the amplified TCR beta libraries as 87-base-pair reads. In the paper's pipeline: A later analysis counted some 80 million unique TCR beta chains across the 690 or so repertoires, and around 9.9 million of these chains were shared by at least two donors. Raw reads were error-corrected and collapsed into unique sequences with a nearest-neighbor algorithm that merged closely related sequences to remove PCR and sequencing errors. To assign V, D and J gene segments, CDR3 sequences were aligned to IMGT reference sequences. Each retained sequence needed at least a six-nucleotide match to both a V gene segment and a J gene segment. Rearrangements were classified as productive when the CDR3 lacked stop codons and remained in frame with V and J, and all other rearrangements were classified as non-productive. Following IMGT convention, CDR3 was defined as the stretch from the second conserved V-encoded cysteine up to the conserved J-encoded phenylalanine. The earlier analysis of 550 to 650 of the donors excluded any sequence lacking an unambiguous match to a single V gene segment. An earlier analysis of fewer than 650 of the donors classified V segments as functional when productive rearrangements were above 56.7% and as segregating when the standard deviation between donors was above 5%. To diagnose cytomegalovirus status from the catalog of TCR beta chain sequences, a statistical classification framework was built. In a later analysis, V and J genes were assigned by comparing TCR nucleotide sequences against IMGT/GENE-DB human TR gene sequences. In a later analysis, CDR3 sequences and most-parsimonious VDJ recombination scenarios were assigned using the TCRdist pipeline. In a later analysis, each TCR beta chain was defined by its CDR3 amino acid sequence together with its V-gene family, and reads without a unique V-gene family were excluded. A later analysis removed several hundred highly shared, low-generation-probability nucleotide sequences to deal with suspected cross-contamination and a sequencing artifact. In a later analysis, a clonal expansion index was calculated for each public chain from normalized within-repertoire ranks of inferred template counts. Generation probabilities in a later analysis came from a VDJ recombination model fitted to out-of-frame rearrangements, and those results were checked against IGoR. A later analysis scored TCR-TCR, TCR-HLA and TCR-CMV co-occurrence with hypergeometric tests, applying a repertoire-size bias correction to TCR pairs. A later analysis estimated false discovery rates by permuting HLA or CMV assignments 20 times. In a later analysis, co-occurring TCRs were grouped with DBSCAN, and TCRdist sequence similarity was added when clustering was performed within HLA-allele-positive subsets. For co-occurrence clustering, repertoires with fewer than 30,000 or more than 120,000 public chains were excluded, along with roughly 5 repertoires with anomalous nucleotide sharing. The table was pulled from immuneACCESS by TCRdb, which kept in-frame rearrangements only. Such tables lose some clones; where checked, under half of the loss comes from unresolved V genes, and the rest has no known cause. That table is the source of V, J and clone size, and D and trimming were worked out from the DNA. The table kept for this sample lists 50,000 to 80,000 clones. In total, the top ten clones hold about 3.5% of the sample.

This receptor chain uses TRBV9 and TRBJ2-1; 11 of the junction bases match TRBD2. This sequence was found in a woman aged 18-29 years in good health and CMV-seronegative. Sample: PBMCs. The sequenced DNA: TGTGCCAGCAGCACATCCCTTAGCGGGGGGGCCGGGCAGTTCTTC. This encodes CASSTSLSGGAGQFF.